The 5 T cell receptor beta chains presented below share a single source sample, sequenced in a study of T cell changes during pregnancy in multiple sclerosis. This table comes from immunoSEQ multiplex PCR, and its TCRdb copy is limited to in-frame clones, with some not included. There are roughly 70,000 clones in the sample; more than 85% occur only once, and approximately 2.4% lies in the top ten. The sample here was peripheral blood, taken in the first trimester of pregnancy. The receptors were sampled from a female donor with multiple sclerosis, enrolled in a pregnancy study.

This chain uses TRBV6-1 with TRBJ1-5, with 7 bases fitting TRBD1. Trimming removed 1 base from V and 8 bases from J; junction bases left unmatched: 8. Per germline, CDR1 MNHNS and CDR2 SASEGT. The CDR3 totals 15 residues. The CDR3: CASSEERGRGKPQHF. The CDR3 DNA reads as TGTGCCAGCAGTGAAGAACGGGGCAGGGGGAAGCCCCAGCATTTT.

The V gene is TRBV15, the J gene TRBJ2-6, with 7 bases aligning to TRBD1. The CDR3 loop spans 19 amino acids. Germline CDR1 is LNHNV and CDR2 is YYDKDF (reference sequence). Trimming at V came to 3 bases and at J to 1 base, leaving 12 bases not matched to a gene. Here the CDR3 DNA reads TGTGCCACCAGCAGGTACCCAGGGGGTTCGGCTTCTGGGGCCAACGTCCTGACTTTC. Protein sequence: CATSRYPGGSASGANVLTF.

The V call is TRBV19, the J call TRBJ1-5; the D gene is possibly TRBD1 (6 bases). The CDR3 length is 14 residues. With 5 bases removed from V and 5 bases from J, the gap between germline ends came to 13 bases. The germline V gene encodes CDR1 LNHDA and CDR2 SQIVND (reference sequence). In DNA, the CDR3 is TGTGCCAGTAGTGCTCTAGACAGGTATCAGCCCCAGCATTTT. Amino acids: CASSALDRYQPQHF.

The V gene is TRBV9, the J gene TRBJ2-7, with TRBD2 matching over 14 bases. V was clipped by 2 bases and J by 7 bases; unmatched bases: 8. The CDR3 consists of 16 residues. Germline V gene sequence: CDR1 SGDLS, CDR2 YYNGEE. CDR3 region: CASSVGGTSGSNEQYF. CDR3 sequence (DNA): TGTGCCAGCAGCGTCGGAGGGACTAGCGGGAGTAATGAGCAGTACTTC.

The gene calls are TRBV18 and TRBJ2-3; maybe TRBD1 (6 bases). Trimming took 4 bases from V and 3 from J, leaving 11 bases between them. The CDR3 runs to 14 residues. Germline assignment: CDR1 KGHSH and CDR2 LQKENI. The CDR3 DNA reads TGTGCCAGCTCACGTGCCAGGGGTACAGATACGCAGTATTTT. Amino acid sequence: CASSRARGTDTQYF.